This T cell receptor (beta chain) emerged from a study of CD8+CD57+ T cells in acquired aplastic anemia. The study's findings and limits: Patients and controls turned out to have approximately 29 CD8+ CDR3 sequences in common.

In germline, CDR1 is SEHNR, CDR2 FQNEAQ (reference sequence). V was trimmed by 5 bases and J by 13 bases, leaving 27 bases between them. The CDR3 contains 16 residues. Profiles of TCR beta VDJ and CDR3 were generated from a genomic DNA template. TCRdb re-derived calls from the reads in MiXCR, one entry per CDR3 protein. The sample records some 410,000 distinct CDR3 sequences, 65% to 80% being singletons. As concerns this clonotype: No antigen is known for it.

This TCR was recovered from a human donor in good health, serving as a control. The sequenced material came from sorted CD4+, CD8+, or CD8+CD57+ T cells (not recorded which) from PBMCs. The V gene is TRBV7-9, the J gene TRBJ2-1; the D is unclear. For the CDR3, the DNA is TGTGCCAGCAGCCTAAACCCTCTTGTGGCAGTAAAGGGCCAGTTCTTC. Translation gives CASSLNPLVAVKGQFF.